The T cell receptor (beta chain) under discussion was sequenced for a study of T-cell reconstitution after alpha-beta-depleted transplantation in children. Findings and caveats of the study: Recipient T cells and thymic progenitors that survived gave rise to the high TCRbeta diversity observed at day 60 in some patients. Reports say that about two months after transplant, the alpha-beta T cells came out of several hundred graft clones that had expanded. T-cell counts and diversity at one year post-transplant came mainly from newly produced T cells.

This clonotype appeared many times. The antigen is not known. The CDR3 spans 17 residues. The V and J ends lost 6 bases and 3 bases, in that order; junction bases with no gene match: 18. The germline gives CDR1 SQVTM, CDR2 ANQGSEA. Molecular barcoding with unique molecular identifiers was used for the TCRbeta library. MiXCR, applied by TCRdb to the PCR reads, yields one record per CDR3 protein. This sample has 780,000 or so distinct CDR3 sequences, with about 15% found just once. This chain joins TRBV29-1 and TRBJ2-3; 7 bases line up with TRBD2. This specimen was PBMCs, mostly from graft donor cells, taken 360 days after TCRalphabeta/CD19-depleted stem cell transplant. The origin of this receptor is a male patient under 18 who had a stem cell transplant for acute lymphoblastic leukemia, so the T cells may come from the graft donor. DNA for the CDR3: TGCAGCGTCGCCCATTCCTTCTCGACTAGCAGGACAGATACGCAGTATTTT. The encoded protein is CSVAHSFSTSRTDTQYF.